This TCR beta chain was recorded in a study of blood T cell repertoires in COVID-19. V lost 0 bases to trimming and J lost 2 bases; unmatched junction nucleotides: 2. The CDR3 sequence is 16 residues long. Germline lookup yields CDR1 KGHDR and CDR2 SFDVKD. Clones were sequenced by immunoSEQ multiplex PCR, and TCRdb holds only the in-frame ones, with some missing. Counted here are more than 200,000 clones, 65% to 85% occurring once; the ten biggest clones make up 3.5% to 5.5%. V and J are TRBV24-1 and TRBJ2-1; TRBD2 agrees at 8 bases. The sequenced material came from PBMCs or T cells enriched from blood (not recorded which). This TCR was recovered from a man under 40 with acute COVID-19. The CDR3 DNA reads TGTGCCACCAGTGATTTGACAGCGGGGGCCTACAATGAGCAGTTCTTC. Amino acids: CATSDLTAGAYNEQFF.